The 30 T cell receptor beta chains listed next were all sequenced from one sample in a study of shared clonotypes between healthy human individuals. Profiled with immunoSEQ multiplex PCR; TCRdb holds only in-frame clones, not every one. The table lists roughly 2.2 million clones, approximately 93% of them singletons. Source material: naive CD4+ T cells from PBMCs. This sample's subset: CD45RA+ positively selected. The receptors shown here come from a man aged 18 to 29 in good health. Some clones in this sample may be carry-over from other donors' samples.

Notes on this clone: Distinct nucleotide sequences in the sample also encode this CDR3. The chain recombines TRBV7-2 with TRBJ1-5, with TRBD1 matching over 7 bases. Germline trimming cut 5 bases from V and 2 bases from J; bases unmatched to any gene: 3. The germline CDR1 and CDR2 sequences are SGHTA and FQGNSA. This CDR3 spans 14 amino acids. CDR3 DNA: TGTGCCAGCAGCCCTACAGGGGGCAATCAGCCCCAGCATTTT. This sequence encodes CASSPTGGNQPQHF. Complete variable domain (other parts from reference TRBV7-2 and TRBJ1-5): GAGVSQSPSNKVTEKGKDVELRCDPISGHTALYWYRQSLGQGLEFLIYFQGNSAPDKSGLPSDRFSAERTGGSVSTLTIQRTQQEDSAVYLCASSPTGGNQPQHFGDGTRLSIL.

The DNA of the CDR3 is TGTGCCAGCAGTGACGGCTCGGGTGGGACAGGGACGTACGAGCAGTACTTC. This sequence encodes CASSDGSGGTGTYEQYF. V usage is TRBV6-1 and J usage is TRBJ2-7, with 9 bases fitting TRBD1. Germline-derived CDR1 and CDR2 are MNHNS and SASEGT. The V segment lost 3 bases and the J segment 4 bases; nucleotides outside the gene matches: 13. The CDR3 spans 17 residues.

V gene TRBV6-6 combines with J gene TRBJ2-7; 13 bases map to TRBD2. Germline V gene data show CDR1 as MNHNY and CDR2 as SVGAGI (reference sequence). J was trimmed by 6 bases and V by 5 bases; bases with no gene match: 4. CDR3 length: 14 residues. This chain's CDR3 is CASSPGLAGVEQYF. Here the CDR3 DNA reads TGTGCCAGCAGTCCCGGACTAGCGGGAGTCGAGCAGTACTTC.

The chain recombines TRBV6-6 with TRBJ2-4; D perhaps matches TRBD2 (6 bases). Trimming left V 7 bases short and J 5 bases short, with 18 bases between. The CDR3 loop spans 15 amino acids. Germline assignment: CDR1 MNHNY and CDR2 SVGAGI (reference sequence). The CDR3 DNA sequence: TGTGCCAGCACCGCCCGGAGGGGTGACCAAAACATTCAGTACTTC. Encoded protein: CASTARRGDQNIQYF.

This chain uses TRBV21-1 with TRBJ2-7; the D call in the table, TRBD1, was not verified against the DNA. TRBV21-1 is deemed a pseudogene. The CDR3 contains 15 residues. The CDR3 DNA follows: TGTGCCAGCAGCAAAGTTCGGGGACAGAGCTACGAGCAGTACTTC. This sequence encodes CASSKVRGQSYEQYF.

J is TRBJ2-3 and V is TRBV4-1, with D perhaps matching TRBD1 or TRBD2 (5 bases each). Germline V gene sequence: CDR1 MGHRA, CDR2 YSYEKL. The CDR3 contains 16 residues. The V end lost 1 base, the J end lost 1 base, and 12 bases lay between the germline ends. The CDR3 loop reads CASSQVQGRGTDTQYF. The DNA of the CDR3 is TGCGCCAGCAGCCAAGTTCAGGGACGGGGCACAGATACGCAGTATTTT.

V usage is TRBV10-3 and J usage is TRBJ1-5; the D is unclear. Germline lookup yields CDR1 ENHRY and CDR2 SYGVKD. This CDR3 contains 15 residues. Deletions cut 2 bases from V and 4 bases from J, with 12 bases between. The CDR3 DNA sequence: TGTGCCATCAGTGAGCCTGGGTCACTGAATCAGCCCCAGCATTTT. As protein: CAISEPGSLNQPQHF.

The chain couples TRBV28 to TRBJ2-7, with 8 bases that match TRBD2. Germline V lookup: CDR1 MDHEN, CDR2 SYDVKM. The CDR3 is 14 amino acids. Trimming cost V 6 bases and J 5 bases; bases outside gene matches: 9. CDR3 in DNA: TGTGCCAGCAGGGGCGGGGGGAGCAGGGACGAGCAGTACTTC. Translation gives CASRGGGSRDEQYF.

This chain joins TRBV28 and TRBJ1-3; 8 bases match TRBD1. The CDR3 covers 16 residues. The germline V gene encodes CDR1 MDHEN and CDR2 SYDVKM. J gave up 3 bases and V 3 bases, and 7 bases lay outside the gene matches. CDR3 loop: CASSFIAGTGGNTIYF. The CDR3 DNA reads TGTGCCAGCAGTTTTATCGCAGGGACAGGTGGAAACACCATATATTTT. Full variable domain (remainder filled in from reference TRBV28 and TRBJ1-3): DVKVTQSSRYLVKRTGEKVFLECVQDMDHENMFWYRQDPGLGLRLIYFSYDVKMKEKGDIPEGYSVSREKKERFSLILESASTNQTSMYLCASSFIAGTGGNTIYFGEGSWLTVV.

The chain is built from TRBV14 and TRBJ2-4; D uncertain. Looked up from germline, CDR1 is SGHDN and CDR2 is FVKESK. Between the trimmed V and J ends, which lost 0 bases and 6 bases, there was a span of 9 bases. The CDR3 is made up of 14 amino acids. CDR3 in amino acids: CASSQEATLNIQYF. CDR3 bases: TGTGCCAGCAGCCAAGAGGCGACTCTAAACATTCAGTACTTC.

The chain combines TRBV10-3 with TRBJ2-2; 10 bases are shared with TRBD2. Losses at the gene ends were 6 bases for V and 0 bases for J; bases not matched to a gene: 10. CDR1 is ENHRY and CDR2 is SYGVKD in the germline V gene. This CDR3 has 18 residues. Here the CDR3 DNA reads TGTGCCATCAGCGGAGGACTAGCGGAAGATTCGAACACCGGGGAGCTGTTTTTT. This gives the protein CAISGGLAEDSNTGELFF.

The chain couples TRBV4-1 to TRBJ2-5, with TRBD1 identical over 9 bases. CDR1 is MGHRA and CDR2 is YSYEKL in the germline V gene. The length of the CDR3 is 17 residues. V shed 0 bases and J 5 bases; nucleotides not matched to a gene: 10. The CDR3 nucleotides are TGCGCCAGCAGCCAAGATCCGGGACAGGGTGCGGAGGAGACCCAGTACTTC. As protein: CASSQDPGQGAEETQYF.

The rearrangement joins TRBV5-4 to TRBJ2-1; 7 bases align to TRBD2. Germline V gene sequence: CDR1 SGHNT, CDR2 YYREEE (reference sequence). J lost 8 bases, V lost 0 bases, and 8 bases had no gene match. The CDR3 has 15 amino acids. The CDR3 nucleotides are TGTGCCAGCAGCTTGGCGGTGGGAGGGACCGATGAGCAGTTCTTC. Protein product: CASSLAVGGTDEQFF.

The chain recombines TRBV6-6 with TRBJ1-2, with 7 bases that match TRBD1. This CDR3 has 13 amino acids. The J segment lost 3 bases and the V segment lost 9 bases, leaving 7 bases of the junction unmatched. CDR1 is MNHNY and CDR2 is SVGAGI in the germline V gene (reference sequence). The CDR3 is CASYGTAYYGYTF. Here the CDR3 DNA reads TGTGCCAGTTACGGGACAGCCTACTATGGCTACACCTTC.

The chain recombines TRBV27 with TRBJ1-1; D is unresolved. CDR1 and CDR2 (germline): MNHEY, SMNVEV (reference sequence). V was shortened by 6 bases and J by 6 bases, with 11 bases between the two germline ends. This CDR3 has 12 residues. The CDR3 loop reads CASRSWLAEAFF. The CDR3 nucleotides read TGTGCCAGCAGGTCTTGGTTGGCTGAAGCTTTCTTT.

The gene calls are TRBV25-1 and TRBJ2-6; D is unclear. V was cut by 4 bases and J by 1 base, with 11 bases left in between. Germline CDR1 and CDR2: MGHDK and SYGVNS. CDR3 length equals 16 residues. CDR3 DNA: TGTGCCAGCAGTGGCACCAGAGCGTCTGGGGCCAACGTCCTGACTTTC. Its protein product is CASSGTRASGANVLTF.

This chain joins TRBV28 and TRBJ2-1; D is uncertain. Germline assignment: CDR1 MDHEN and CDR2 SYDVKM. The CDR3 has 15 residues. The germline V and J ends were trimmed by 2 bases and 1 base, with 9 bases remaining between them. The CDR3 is CASSLVSRSYNEQFF. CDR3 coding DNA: TGTGCCAGCAGTTTAGTTAGCCGGTCCTACAATGAGCAGTTCTTC.

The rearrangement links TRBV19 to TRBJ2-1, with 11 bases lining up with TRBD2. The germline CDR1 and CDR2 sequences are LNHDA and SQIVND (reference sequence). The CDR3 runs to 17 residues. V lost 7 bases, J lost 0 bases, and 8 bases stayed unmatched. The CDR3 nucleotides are TGTGCCAGTATAAGGACTAGCGGGCCGAGCTCCTACAATGAGCAGTTCTTC. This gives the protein CASIRTSGPSSYNEQFF.

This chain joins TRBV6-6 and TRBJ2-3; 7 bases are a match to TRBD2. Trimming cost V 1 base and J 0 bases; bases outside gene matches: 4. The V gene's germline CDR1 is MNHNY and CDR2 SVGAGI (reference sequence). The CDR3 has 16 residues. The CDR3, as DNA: TGTGCCAGCAGTTACTGGGCTAGCGGTAGCACAGATACGCAGTATTTT. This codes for CASSYWASGSTDTQYF.

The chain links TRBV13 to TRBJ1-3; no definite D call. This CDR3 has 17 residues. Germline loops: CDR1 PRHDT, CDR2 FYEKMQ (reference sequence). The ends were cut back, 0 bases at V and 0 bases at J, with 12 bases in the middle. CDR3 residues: CASSLGLIGSSGNTIYF. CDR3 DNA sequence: TGTGCCAGCAGCTTAGGTCTTATTGGAAGCTCTGGAAACACCATATATTTT.

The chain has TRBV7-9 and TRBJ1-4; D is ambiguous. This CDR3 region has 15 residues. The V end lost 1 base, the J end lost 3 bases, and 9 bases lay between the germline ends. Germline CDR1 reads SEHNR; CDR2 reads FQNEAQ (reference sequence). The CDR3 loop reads CASSLDGRSNEKLFF. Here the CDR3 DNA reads TGTGCCAGCAGCTTAGATGGTCGTTCTAATGAAAAACTGTTTTTT.

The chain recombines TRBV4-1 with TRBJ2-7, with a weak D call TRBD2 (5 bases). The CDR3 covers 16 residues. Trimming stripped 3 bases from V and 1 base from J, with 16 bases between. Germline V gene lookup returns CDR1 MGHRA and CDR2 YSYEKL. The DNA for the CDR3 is TGCGCCAGCAGCCATCCATCCCGGGAAGCGTCCTACGAGCAGTACTTC. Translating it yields CASSHPSREASYEQYF.

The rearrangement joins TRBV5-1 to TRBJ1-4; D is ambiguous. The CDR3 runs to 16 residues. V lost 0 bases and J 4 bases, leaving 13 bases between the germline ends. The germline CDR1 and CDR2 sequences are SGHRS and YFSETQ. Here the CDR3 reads CASSLGFPGYNEKLFF. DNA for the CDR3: TGCGCCAGCAGCTTGGGGTTCCCGGGGTATAATGAAAAACTGTTTTTT.

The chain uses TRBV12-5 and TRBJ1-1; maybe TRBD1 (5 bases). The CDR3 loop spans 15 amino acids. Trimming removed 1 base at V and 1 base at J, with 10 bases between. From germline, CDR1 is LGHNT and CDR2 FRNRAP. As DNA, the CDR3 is TGTGCTAGTGGTTTGGCGAGGGGTGGGAACACTGAAGCTTTCTTT. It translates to CASGLARGGNTEAFF.

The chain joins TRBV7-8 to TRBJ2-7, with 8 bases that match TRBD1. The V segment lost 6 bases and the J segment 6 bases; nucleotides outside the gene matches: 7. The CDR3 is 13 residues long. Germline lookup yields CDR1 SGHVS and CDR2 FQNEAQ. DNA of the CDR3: TGTGCCAGCAGGGACAGGGCATCTTCCGAGCAGTACTTC. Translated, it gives CASRDRASSEQYF.

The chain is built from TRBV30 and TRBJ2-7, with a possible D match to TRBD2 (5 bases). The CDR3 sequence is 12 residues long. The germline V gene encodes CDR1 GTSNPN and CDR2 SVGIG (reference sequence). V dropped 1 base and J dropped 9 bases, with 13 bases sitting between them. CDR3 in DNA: TGTGCCTGGAGTGAACGGGGAGAGGCGCAGTACTTC. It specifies CAWSERGEAQYF.

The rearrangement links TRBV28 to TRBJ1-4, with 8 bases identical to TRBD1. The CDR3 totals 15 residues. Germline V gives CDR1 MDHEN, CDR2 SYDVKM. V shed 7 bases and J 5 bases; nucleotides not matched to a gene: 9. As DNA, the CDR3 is TGTGCCAGCATCCCTCGGACAGGGTGGAATGAAAAACTGTTTTTT. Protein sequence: CASIPRTGWNEKLFF.

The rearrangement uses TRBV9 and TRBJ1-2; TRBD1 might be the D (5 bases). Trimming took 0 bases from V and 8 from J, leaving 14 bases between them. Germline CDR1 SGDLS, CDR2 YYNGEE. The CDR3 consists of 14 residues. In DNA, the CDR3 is TGTGCCAGCAGCGTAGATGGTTCAGGGCCGGGCTACACCTTC. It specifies CASSVDGSGPGYTF.

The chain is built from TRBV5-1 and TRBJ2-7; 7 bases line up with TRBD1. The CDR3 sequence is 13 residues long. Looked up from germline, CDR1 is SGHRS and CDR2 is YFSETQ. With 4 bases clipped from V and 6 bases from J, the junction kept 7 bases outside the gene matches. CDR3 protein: CASSDRVGPEQYF. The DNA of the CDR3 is TGCGCCAGCAGCGACAGGGTGGGGCCCGAGCAGTACTTC.

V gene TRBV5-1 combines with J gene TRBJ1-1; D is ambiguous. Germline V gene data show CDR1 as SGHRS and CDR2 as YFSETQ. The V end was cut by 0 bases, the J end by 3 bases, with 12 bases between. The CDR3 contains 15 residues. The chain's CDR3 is CASSLAGFSHTEAFF. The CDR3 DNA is TGCGCCAGCAGCTTGGCAGGTTTCAGCCACACTGAAGCTTTCTTT.